Listed below are T cell receptor beta chains from one sample, sequenced in a study of blood T cell repertoires in COVID-19. Sequencing was performed with immunoSEQ multiplex PCR; in TCRdb, only in-frame clones are kept and a portion is missing. The sample consists of approximately 21,000 clones, approximately 86% of them appearing once. Sequenced: peripheral blood. The receptors were sampled from a human donor with acute or convalescent COVID-19. The donor label of this sample is uncertain. The CDR3 runs from the conserved cysteine through the conserved F or W. The order of the fields is CDR3 DNA, CDR3 protein, clone size, D gene, V gene, J gene. The D gene is left open where the match is weak. A row's size may be missing; if present it is once, few, many or a size class.

TGTGCCAGTAGCATAGGCCAGGGCTACGAGCAGTACTTC	CASSIGQGYEQYF	-	-	TRBV19	TRBJ2-7
TGTGCCAGCAGCTTTACAGGGGGCGGTGCAGATACGCAGTATTTT	CASSFTGGGADTQYF	-	TRBD1	TRBV7-9	TRBJ2-3
TGTGCCAGCAGCTTAACGTCGACTAGCGGAGACAATGAGCAGTTCTTC	CASSLTSTSGDNEQFF	-	TRBD2	TRBV7-3	TRBJ2-1
TGTGCCAGCACTCCTTCCTTTGGGAGACAGCCCCAGCATTTT	CASTPSFGRQPQHF	-	-	TRBV6-7	TRBJ1-5
TGTGCCAGCAGTGAAGCAAGGACAGGGGGCGCTTATGGCTACACCTTC	CASSEARTGGAYGYTF	-	TRBD1	TRBV6-1	TRBJ1-2
TGTGCCAGCAGCAAGGAGAGAGAGACCCAGTACTTC	CASSKERETQYF	-	-	TRBV11-3	TRBJ2-5
TGTGCCAGCAGTTTGTTGGGCTCCGGTCAGCCCCAGCATTTT	CASSLLGSGQPQHF	-	-	TRBV27	TRBJ1-5
TGTGCCACCAGCGTCGGCGCAGGTCCCTACGAGCAGTACTTC	CATSVGAGPYEQYF	-	-	TRBV15	TRBJ2-7
TGTGCCAGCAGCTTTGGCCCCGCCCCCGGGGAGACCCAGTACTTC	CASSFGPAPGETQYF	-	-	TRBV5-6	TRBJ2-5
TGTGCCAGCAGCATCCTTGGAGTGAACACTGAAGCTTTCTTT	CASSILGVNTEAFF	-	-	TRBV7-3	TRBJ1-1
TGTGCCTGGAGTGTAAGCCAGGGCCATGGCTACACCTTC	CAWSVSQGHGYTF	-	-	TRBV30	TRBJ1-2
TGTGCCACCCAAGAGAACCGGGGGGCCACCTACGAGCAGTACTTC	CATQENRGATYEQYF	-	-	TRBV6-6	TRBJ2-7
TGTGCCAGCAGCGTAGTCACCAGGGGTGCTGAAGCTTTCTTT	CASSVVTRGAEAFF	-	-	TRBV9	TRBJ1-1
TGCGCCAGCACCCTAGATGGACAGGGGAATTCACCCCTCCACTTT	CASTLDGQGNSPLHF	-	TRBD1	TRBV5-1	TRBJ1-6
TGCGCCAGCAGCTTGGGAACCGGGACAGCGAATGGCTACACCTTC	CASSLGTGTANGYTF	-	TRBD1	TRBV5-1	TRBJ1-2
TGTGCCAGCAGCAACTGTCAGGTGAGCCCTGAAAAACTGTTTTTT	CASSNCQVSPEKLFF	-	-	TRBV7-3	TRBJ1-4
TGTGCCAGCAGTTCCGCGGGGGGGCTCGGCAATCAGCCCCAGCATTTT	CASSSAGGLGNQPQHF	-	-	TRBV6-5	TRBJ1-5
TGTGCCAGCAGCTTACTCGCGGGAGCCTCCTACAATGAGCAGTTCTTC	CASSLLAGASYNEQFF	-	TRBD2	TRBV7-9	TRBJ2-1
TGTGCCATCAGTGAAACAGGGGCGGACAATCAGCCCCAGCATTTT	CAISETGADNQPQHF	-	TRBD1	TRBV10-3	TRBJ1-5
TGTGCCAGCTCACCACAGAAGGGGGCGGACACTGAAGCTTTCTTT	CASSPQKGADTEAFF	-	TRBD1	TRBV18	TRBJ1-1
TGCGCCAGCAGCCAAAATACAGGGGTGGAAGAAAAACTGTTTTTT	CASSQNTGVEEKLFF	-	TRBD1	TRBV4-3	TRBJ1-4
TGTGCCAGCAGCCTTAACCTGGACAGGCCTGACAATGAGCAGTTCTTC	CASSLNLDRPDNEQFF	-	TRBD1	TRBV9	TRBJ2-1
TGTGCCAGTAGTTCCCTGGGGGACAGGGAGTTCTTC	CASSSLGDREFF	-	TRBD1	TRBV19	TRBJ2-1
TGTGCCAGTAGCCGGAGAGGGTGGAATGAAAAACTGTTTTTT	CASSRRGWNEKLFF	-	-	TRBV19	TRBJ1-4
TGTGCCAGCAGCCAATATCGCGGGAGTAACTACAATGAGCAGTTCTTC	CASSQYRGSNYNEQFF	-	TRBD2	TRBV3-1/TRBV3-2	TRBJ2-1
TGTGCCAGCAGTTTAGGGGGAGGAGTGTTTTTT	CASSLGGGVFF	once	-	TRBV12-3/TRBV12-4	TRBJ1-4
TGTGCCAGCAGTTTAGAAGGTCTAGTTAATTCACCCCTCCACTTT	CASSLEGLVNSPLHF	-	-	TRBV27	TRBJ1-6
TGTGCCAGCGGGCTCAGGGTGTCCTACGAGCAGTACTTC	CASGLRVSYEQYF	-	-	TRBV27	TRBJ2-7
TGTGCCAGCAGGACCCTGAGGGTCCCTGGCTACACCTTC	CASRTLRVPGYTF	once	-	TRBV2	TRBJ1-2
TGTGCCAGTAGCCCCCCGGGGCTAGCGGGACCCCGGGCCCAGTACTTC	CASSPPGLAGPRAQYF	-	TRBD2	TRBV19	TRBJ2-5
TGTGCCAGCAGCCCATATACAGGGGGAGAGACCCAGTACTTC	CASSPYTGGETQYF	-	TRBD1	TRBV7-3	TRBJ2-5
TGCGCCAGCAGCCAAGATTATCTACCTACAGGGGGCCTGAACACTGAAGCTTTCTTT	CASSQDYLPTGGLNTEAFF	-	TRBD1	TRBV4-1	TRBJ1-1
TGTGCCAGTAGTACCCCTCAGGGGATCACAGATACGCAGTATTTT	CASSTPQGITDTQYF	-	-	TRBV19	TRBJ2-3
TGTGCCAGCAGTCCCGACAGGGACTATGGCTACACCTTC	CASSPDRDYGYTF	few	TRBD1	TRBV6-5	TRBJ1-2
TGTGCCTGGGAGAGAGGGGCCGGCGGGAGCACCTACGAGCAGTACTTC	CAWERGAGGSTYEQYF	once	TRBD2	TRBV30	TRBJ2-7
TGTGCTAGTGGTTTGGCAGGGCTCAGGTATGGCTACACCTTC	CASGLAGLRYGYTF	once	-	TRBV12-5	TRBJ1-2
TGCGCCAGCAGCATTGGCCAGAGCGGTGAGCAGTTCTTC	CASSIGQSGEQFF	few	-	TRBV5-1	TRBJ2-1
TGTGCCAGCAGTGAAGCTACCAGATTGCACTTT	CASSEATRLHF	once	-	TRBV2	TRBJ1-6
TGTGCCAGTAGTCCCGGGACAGGGCTTAGCAATCAGCCCCAGCATTTT	CASSPGTGLSNQPQHF	-	TRBD1	TRBV19	TRBJ1-5
TGTGCCAGCAGCCCAGGGGTATATAGCGATGAGCAGTTCTTC	CASSPGVYSDEQFF	-	-	TRBV11-2	TRBJ2-1
TGTGCCAGCAGTCCCTTCCTCGGCTCCTACAATGAGCAGTTCTTC	CASSPFLGSYNEQFF	once	-	TRBV6-2/TRBV6-3	TRBJ2-1
TGTGCCAGCAGTCCGGGGGTAATAACGGGCCAAAACATTCAGTACTTC	CASSPGVITGQNIQYF	-	-	TRBV11-1	TRBJ2-4
TGTGCCAGCAGCCCCAGTACCGGCACAGATACGCAGTATTTT	CASSPSTGTDTQYF	-	-	TRBV7-9	TRBJ2-3